These 28 T cell receptor beta chains share one sample of origin, sequenced in a study of blood T cell repertoires in COVID-19. Repertoires were generated with immunoSEQ multiplex PCR, while TCRdb's copy carries only in-frame clones and drops some. The data contain approximately 130,000 clones, approximately 80% of them singletons. The sequencing sample was made of peripheral blood. The origin of the receptors is a man older than 75 with acute or convalescent COVID-19.

This clone was seen repeatedly, ten times or more. V and J are TRBV4-2 and TRBJ2-7; 11 positions match TRBD1. This CDR3 spans 18 amino acids. Trimming removed 4 bases from V and 4 bases from J; junction bases left unmatched: 15. In germline, CDR1 is LGHNA, CDR2 YNFKEQ. DNA for the CDR3: TGTGCCAGCAGCCCGTTATTAGTTGCCGGGACAGGGGGTTACGAGCAGTACTTC. The encoded protein is CASSPLLVAGTGGYEQYF.

In regard to this clone: The CDR3 carries no conserved terminal phenylalanine or tryptophan, so it likely arises from a read error. It is unclear where the CDR3 begins or ends on the DNA, so no DNA is shown, and the CDR3 is as TCRdb lists it. The chain employs TRBV2 and TRBJ1-6; the table's D call, TRBD1, has no DNA check behind it. Germline loops: CDR1 SNHLY, CDR2 FYNNEI. The length of the CDR3 is 11 amino acids, counting both ends. The CDR3 is CASSGRDRVNL.

The chain combines TRBV5-1 with TRBJ1-2; 9 bases are shared with TRBD1. V trimming: 4 bases; J trimming: 5 bases; junction bases outside the gene matches: 3. From germline, CDR1 is SGHRS and CDR2 YFSETQ. This CDR3 is built from 13 residues. CDR3 nucleotide sequence: TGCGCCAGCAGCGGGGGACAGGGTTATGGCTACACCTTC. Protein product: CASSGGQGYGYTF.

This rearrangement joins TRBV5-1 to TRBJ2-1; 9 bases align to TRBD1. The ends lost 4 bases at V and 5 bases at J; junction bases unmatched: 10. The germline V gene has CDR1 SGHRS and CDR2 YFSETQ. This CDR3 comprises 16 residues. The CDR3 reads CASSTYGTGIHNEQFF. The DNA of the CDR3 is TGCGCCAGCAGCACCTACGGGACAGGGATCCACAATGAGCAGTTCTTC.

The chain combines TRBV29-1 with TRBJ1-2, with 7 bases that match TRBD1. CDR1 is SQVTM, CDR2 ANQGSEA, per germline. The CDR3 extends over 13 amino acids. V lost 7 bases and J lost 5; bases outside the gene matches: 10. CDR3 DNA: TGCAGCGGTCTCGGCGGGACAGTTTATGGCTACACCTTC. Its protein product is CSGLGGTVYGYTF.

In this sample, this clone turned up once. The V and J genes are TRBV5-1 and TRBJ2-7; 9 bases are a match to TRBD1. With 2 bases clipped from V and 2 bases from J, the junction kept 5 bases outside the gene matches. CDR1 SGHRS and CDR2 YFSETQ come from the germline V gene. CDR3 length: 15 amino acids. CDR3 in DNA: TGCGCCAGCAGCTTCATGGGGACAGGGACCTACGAGCAGTACTTC. It specifies CASSFMGTGTYEQYF.

The J gene is TRBJ1-5, the V gene TRBV10-2; D is perhaps TRBD1 (5 bases). This CDR3 contains 14 residues. Germline-derived CDR1 and CDR2 are WSHSY and SAAADI. Deletions cut 6 bases from V and 4 bases from J, with 13 bases between. The DNA for the CDR3 is TGCGCCAGCAGGGATTCAGGGAGGAATCAGCCCCAGCATTTT. It encodes CASRDSGRNQPQHF.

This clone was counted once. The chain employs TRBV11-3 and TRBJ2-2; the D is unclear. Germline-derived CDR1 and CDR2 are SGHNT and YENEEA. Deletions cut 0 bases from V and 6 bases from J, with 8 bases between. This CDR3 comprises 14 residues. CDR3 sequence: CASSLDAGSGELFF. Written as DNA, the CDR3 is TGTGCCAGCAGCTTAGATGCAGGTTCCGGGGAGCTGTTTTTT. The complete variable domain, with remaining parts taken from reference TRBV11-3 and TRBJ2-2, reads EAGVVQSPRYKIIEKKQPVAFWCNPISGHNTLYWYLQNLGQGPELLIRYENEEAVDDSQLPKDRFSAERLKGVDSTLKIQPAELGDSAVYLCASSLDAGSGELFFGEGSRLTVL.

The DNA of the CDR3 is TGTGCCACCGGCGCTAGGGGGTACTCGGAGACCCAGTACTTC. Translation: CATGARGYSETQYF. J is TRBJ2-5 and V is TRBV24-1, with D perhaps TRBD1 (6 bases). Germline values: CDR1 KGHDR, CDR2 SFDVKD. Trimming shortened V by 9 bases and J by 5 bases, and 18 bases separated the two germline ends. This CDR3 region has 14 residues.

The rearrangement joins TRBV5-6 to TRBJ1-6; no clear D gene. V lost 4 bases to trimming and J lost 7 bases, with 9 bases between them. Germline V gives CDR1 SGHDT, CDR2 YYEEEE. The CDR3 totals 13 residues. The CDR3 loop is CASSTQRNSPLHF. The CDR3 coding sequence is TGTGCCAGCAGCACTCAAAGAAATTCACCCCTCCACTTT. The whole variable domain, remainder taken from reference TRBV5-6 and TRBJ1-6, is DAGVTQSPTHLIKTRGQQVTLRCSPKSGHDTVSWYQQALGQGPQFIFQYYEEEERQRGNFPDRFSGHQFPNYSSELNVNALLLGDSALYLCASSTQRNSPLHFGNGTRLTVT.

The genes are TRBV4-3 and TRBJ2-1; maybe TRBD1 (5 bases). V lost 3 bases and J lost 0, with 9 bases in between. CDR1 and CDR2 (germline): LGHNA, YSLEER. The CDR3 extends over 15 amino acids. CDR3: CASSQTATSYNEQFF. DNA for the CDR3: TGCGCCAGCAGCCAGACAGCTACCTCCTACAATGAGCAGTTCTTC.

The chain couples TRBV19 to TRBJ1-2; a possible D gene is TRBD1 (5 bases). CDR3 length: 13 residues. Germline-derived CDR1 and CDR2 are LNHDA and SQIVND (reference sequence). The V gene lost 5 bases and the J gene lost 4 bases, with 11 bases spanning the gap. The CDR3: CASSLGRGYGYTF. Written as DNA, the CDR3 is TGTGCCAGTAGTCTCGGGAGGGGCTATGGCTACACCTTC.

The chain recombines TRBV2 with TRBJ2-1; maybe TRBD2 (5 bases). Trimming removed 1 base from V and 0 bases from J, with 13 bases in between. The length of the CDR3 is 17 residues. CDR1 is SNHLY, CDR2 FYNNEI, per germline. In nucleotides, the CDR3 is TGTGCCAGCAGTGAAGTCGGCGACTACAGCTCCTACAATGAGCAGTTCTTC. This gives the protein CASSEVGDYSSYNEQFF.

This chain joins TRBV2 and TRBJ2-1, with D tentatively TRBD2 (5 bases). CDR3 length equals 14 residues. Trimming removed 5 bases at V and 2 bases at J, with 10 bases between. Germline CDR1 SNHLY, CDR2 FYNNEI. CDR3 amino acids: CASSYPGTYNEQFF. The CDR3 coding sequence is TGTGCCAGCAGTTACCCGGGAACCTACAATGAGCAGTTCTTC.

V gene TRBV14 combines with J gene TRBJ1-6; D remains ambiguous. CDR1 and CDR2 (germline): SGHDN, FVKESK. V lost 0 bases to trimming and J lost 8 bases, with 5 bases between them. The CDR3 is made up of 13 amino acids. This chain's CDR3 is CASSQDLYSPLHF. CDR3 nucleotide sequence: TGTGCCAGCAGCCAAGATCTATATTCACCCCTCCACTTT.

V gene TRBV29-1 combines with J gene TRBJ1-1; 9 positions match TRBD1. V gave up 6 bases and J gave up 4 bases; unmatched junction bases: 15. This CDR3 is built from 16 residues. Germline CDR1 is SQVTM and CDR2 is ANQGSEA. This CDR3 is CSVASTWTGAPTEAFF. DNA of the CDR3: TGCAGCGTAGCGAGTACCTGGACAGGGGCGCCCACTGAAGCTTTCTTT.

The chain uses TRBV5-1 and TRBJ1-2; no clear D gene. The CDR3 covers 13 residues. Germline V gene data show CDR1 as SGHRS and CDR2 as YFSETQ. The V gene lost 0 bases and the J gene lost 5 bases, with 8 bases spanning the gap. CDR3 amino acids: CASSLAQEYGYTF. Here the CDR3 DNA reads TGCGCCAGCAGCTTGGCTCAGGAATATGGCTACACCTTC.

The rearrangement joins TRBV2 to TRBJ1-6; 7 bases are a match to TRBD1. The CDR3 covers 15 residues. Germline trimming cut 3 bases from V and 10 bases from J; bases unmatched to any gene: 9. Looked up from germline, CDR1 is SNHLY and CDR2 is FYNNEI. CDR3 protein: CASSDQQGGKSPLHF. The CDR3 DNA is TGTGCCAGCAGTGATCAGCAGGGGGGAAAATCACCCCTCCACTTT.

This clone was recorded only once. The chain recombines TRBV5-1 with TRBJ1-1, with 10 bases fitting TRBD1. The CDR3 extends over 14 amino acids. Trimming at V came to 2 bases and at J to 7 bases, leaving 5 bases not matched to a gene. Looked up from germline, CDR1 is SGHRS and CDR2 is YFSETQ. CDR3 protein: CASSLMDRGIEAFF. The CDR3 DNA reads as TGCGCCAGCAGCTTAATGGACAGGGGGATTGAAGCTTTCTTT.

The J gene is TRBJ2-7, the V gene TRBV28; 8 bases fit TRBD1. There are 14 residues in the CDR3. V shed 8 bases and J 2 bases; nucleotides not matched to a gene: 8. Per the germline V gene, CDR1 is MDHEN and CDR2 is SYDVKM. The CDR3 spells CASGGQGAAYEQYF. CDR3 nucleotide sequence: TGTGCCAGCGGCGGGCAGGGGGCGGCCTACGAGCAGTACTTC.

This chain uses TRBV27 with TRBJ1-4; TRBD1 matches 9 bases. The junction had 11 bases not matched to a gene; V was cut back by 6 bases and J by 6 bases. The CDR3 length is 16 residues. Germline V lookup: CDR1 MNHEY, CDR2 SMNVEV (reference sequence). CDR3 nucleotide sequence: TGTGCCAGCAGACAAACCCCGACAGGGGGGCATGAAAAACTGTTTTTT. It encodes CASRQTPTGGHEKLFF.

The chain carries TRBV28 and TRBJ2-7; 7 positions match TRBD2. The CDR3 is 14 residues long. CDR1 and CDR2 (germline): MDHEN, SYDVKM. V gave up 7 bases and J gave up 0 bases; unmatched junction bases: 6. CDR3 nucleotide sequence: TGTGCCAGCACCAACGGGGGGAGCTCCTACGAGCAGTACTTC. It encodes CASTNGGSSYEQYF.

The chain joins TRBV2 to TRBJ1-5, with 7 bases matching TRBD1. The germline V gene encodes CDR1 SNHLY and CDR2 FYNNEI. The CDR3 runs to 14 residues. Trimming cost V 6 bases and J 4 bases; bases outside gene matches: 6. The CDR3 DNA follows: TGTGCCAGCAGGGGACAGAGTTTTAATCAGCCCCAGCATTTT. Translating gives CASRGQSFNQPQHF.

This rearrangement joins TRBV2 to TRBJ2-4; D possibly corresponds to TRBD1 (6 bases). This CDR3 spans 17 amino acids. V was trimmed by 3 bases and J by 3 bases, leaving 18 bases between them. The germline V gene has CDR1 SNHLY and CDR2 FYNNEI. CDR3 region: CASSDGGAVFGKNIQYF. The CDR3, as DNA: TGTGCCAGCAGTGATGGGGGCGCGGTTTTCGGCAAAAACATTCAGTACTTC.

The rearrangement uses TRBV2 and TRBJ1-2, with TRBD1 identical over 9 bases. The length of the CDR3 is 12 residues. Looked up from germline, CDR1 is SNHLY and CDR2 is FYNNEI. Trimming cost V 5 bases and J 8 bases; bases outside gene matches: 3. The CDR3 here is CASSTGGEGYTF. In DNA, the CDR3 is TGTGCCAGCAGTACAGGGGGCGAGGGCTACACCTTC.

There are a few counts of this clone. The chain employs TRBV29-1 and TRBJ1-1, with a tentative D call TRBD1 (5 bases). CDR1 is SQVTM, CDR2 ANQGSEA, per germline. There are 16 residues in the CDR3. The V gene lost 1 base and the J gene lost 7 bases, with 22 bases spanning the gap. This chain's CDR3 is CSVEAPPRGGTNEAFF. The CDR3 bases are TGCAGCGTTGAAGCACCTCCGAGGGGAGGGACCAATGAAGCTTTCTTT. The entire variable domain, with the rest obtained from reference TRBV29-1 and TRBJ1-1, is as follows: SAVISQKPSRDICQRGTSLTIQCQVDSQVTMMFWYRQQPGQSLTLIATANQGSEATYESGFVIDKFPISRPNLTFSTLTVSNMSPEDSSIYLCSVEAPPRGGTNEAFFGQGTRLTVV.

The table lists this clone with a few counts. This chain uses TRBV15 with TRBJ2-3; 9 bases match TRBD2. Germline assignment: CDR1 LNHNV and CDR2 YYDKDF (reference sequence). The length of the CDR3 is 16 residues. Trimming took 0 bases from V and 6 from J; bases not matched to a gene: 7. Written as DNA, the CDR3 is TGTGCCACCAGCAGAGAGGGAGCGGGGGGCCGGGATACGCAGTATTTT. This encodes CATSREGAGGRDTQYF.

V is TRBV12-5 and J is TRBJ2-3, with 7 nucleotides matching TRBD2. The CDR3 covers 16 residues. V shed 5 bases, J shed 0 bases, and the junction held 8 bases outside the gene matches. Germline-derived CDR1 and CDR2 are LGHNT and FRNRAP. Written as DNA, the CDR3 is TGTGCTAGTGGTGGGGGGACTACATCTAGCACAGATACGCAGTATTTT. Amino acid sequence: CASGGGTTSSTDTQYF.